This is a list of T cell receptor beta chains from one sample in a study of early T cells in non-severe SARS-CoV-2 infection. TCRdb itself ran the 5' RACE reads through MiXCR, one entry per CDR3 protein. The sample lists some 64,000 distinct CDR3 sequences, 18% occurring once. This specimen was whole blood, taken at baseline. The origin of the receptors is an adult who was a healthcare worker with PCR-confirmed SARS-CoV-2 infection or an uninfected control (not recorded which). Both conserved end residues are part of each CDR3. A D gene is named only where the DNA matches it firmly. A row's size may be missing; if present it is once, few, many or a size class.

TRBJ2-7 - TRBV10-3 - CAISDPSDKGHYEQYF TGTGCCATCAGTGACCCTTCTGACAAGGGGCATTACGAGCAGTACTTC
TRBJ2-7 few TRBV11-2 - CASSLDPQSPEQYF TGTGCCAGCAGCTTAGACCCTCAAAGCCCCGAGCAGTACTTC
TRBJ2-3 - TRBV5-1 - CASSLAPGAETQYF TGCGCCAGCAGCTTGGCACCGGGGGCGGAAACGCAGTATTTT
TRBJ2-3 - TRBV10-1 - CASSELLGFGTDTQYF TGCGCCAGCAGTGAGCTCTTGGGTTTTGGCACAGATACGCAGTATTTT
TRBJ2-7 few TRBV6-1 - CASSEGTAYEQYF TGTGCCAGCAGTGAAGGTACAGCCTACGAGCAGTACTTC
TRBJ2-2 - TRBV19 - CASSTQGFGELFF TGTGCCAGTAGTACCCAGGGCTTCGGGGAGCTGTTTTTT
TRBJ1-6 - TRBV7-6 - CASSVGKAGNSPLHF TGTGCCAGCAGCGTCGGGAAGGCCGGGAATTCACCCCTCCACTTT
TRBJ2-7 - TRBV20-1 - CSAKSVGAFSYEQYF TGCAGTGCTAAGTCGGTGGGGGCCTTTTCCTACGAGCAGTACTTC
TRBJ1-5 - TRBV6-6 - CASSYLGWGTYSNQPQHF TGTGCCAGCAGTTATTTGGGTTGGGGCACCTATAGCAATCAGCCCCAGCATTTT
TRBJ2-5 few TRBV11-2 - CASSLGGGAQETQYF TGTGCCAGCAGCTTAGGGGGCGGGGCGCAAGAGACCCAGTACTTC
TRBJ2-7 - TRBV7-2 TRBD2 CASSLVGPGLAGVPYEQYF TGTGCCAGCAGCTTAGTCGGCCCGGGACTAGCGGGAGTACCCTACGAGCAGTACTTC
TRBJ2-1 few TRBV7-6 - CASSLVSGEQFF TGTGCCAGCAGCTTAGTGTCTGGTGAGCAGTTCTTC
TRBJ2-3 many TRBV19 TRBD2 CASSTGGAQYF TGTGCCAGTAGTACGGGGGGGGCGCAGTATTTT
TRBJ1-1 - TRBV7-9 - CASRPQQGPRTEAFF TGTGCCAGCAGACCACAACAGGGCCCCCGCACTGAAGCTTTCTTT
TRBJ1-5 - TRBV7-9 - CASSAGGNQPQHF TGTGCCAGCTCGGCGGGGGGGAATCAGCCCCAGCATTTT
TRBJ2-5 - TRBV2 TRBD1 CASSVTGQGYETQYF TGTGCCAGCAGTGTAACGGGACAGGGGTACGAGACCCAGTACTTC
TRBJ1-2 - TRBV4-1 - CASSHADPPRAPNYGYTF TGCGCCAGCAGCCATGCAGACCCACCCCGGGCCCCTAACTATGGCTACACCTTC
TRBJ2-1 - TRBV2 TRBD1 CASKRQGAKSAQFF TGTGCCAGCAAACGACAGGGGGCTAAATCCGCGCAGTTCTTC
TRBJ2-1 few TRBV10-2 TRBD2 CASRGGSGSSYNEQFF TGCGCCAGCCGGGGGGGGTCAGGTAGCTCCTACAATGAGCAGTTCTTC
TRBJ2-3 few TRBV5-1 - CASSLGGRTTDTQYF TGCGCCAGCAGCCTGGGGGGACGGACCACAGATACGCAGTATTTT
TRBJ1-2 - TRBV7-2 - CASSLGAAMGYGYTF TGTGCCAGCAGCTTAGGGGCGGCGATGGGCTATGGCTACACCTTC
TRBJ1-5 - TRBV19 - CASSMLSNQPQHF TGTGCCAGTAGTATGCTGAGCAATCAGCCCCAGCATTTT
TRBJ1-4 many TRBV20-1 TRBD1 CSAELTGGSEKLFF TGCAGTGCTGAGCTGACAGGGGGAAGCGAAAAACTGTTTTTT